This record covers a single T cell receptor (beta chain). There is no known antigen for this receptor. No much larger clone is present one base from it, and per-base qualities are unavailable. This sample is part of a study of vaccination and CD4 T cells after COVID-19 (dated by TCRdb to 2022 to 2024). Turning to the overall study: SARS-CoV-2 positivity had been established in the convalescent patients by nasal swab PCR, and mild disease was recorded in under ten of these patients and severe disease in one. Culture stimuli were overlapping spike peptide pools from SARS-CoV-2 and from the common cold coronaviruses HCoV-NL63, HCoV-OC43 and HCoV-229E. In roughly eleven COVID-19 convalescent patients and 4 infection-naive healthy vaccine recipients, the spike-specific CD4+ TCR repertoire before mRNA vaccination was compared with the repertoire after mRNA vaccination. Participants received two doses of either the Pfizer-BioNTech BNT162b2 vaccine (n=8) or the Moderna mRNA-1273 vaccine (n=2). Control cultures received a CEFX viral epitope pool as the positive control, an HIV-1 Nef peptide pool as the negative control, or no peptide. Post-COVID blood samples from convalescent patients were collected a median of approximately 93 days after diagnosis, with a range of 35 to 161 days. Six males and four females were included in the convalescent cohort, with two Hispanic individuals, seven Caucasians, two Asians and one multiracial person represented. Post-vaccine blood samples were obtained a median of around 74 days after the second vaccine dose, with a range of about 12 to 241 days.

The CDR3 spans 16 residues, from the cysteine through the phenylalanine. The only DNA kept is the CDR3, 48 bases in frame from the first base. Between the V and J ends, shortened by 5 bases and 4 bases respectively, the junction contains 15 bases. Per the germline V gene (reference sequence), MNHEY is the CDR1 and SMNVEV is the CDR2. Preparation of the library involved PCR. DNA from cultured CD4+ T cells underwent TCR sequencing with the Oncomine TCR Beta short-read assay at the Johns Hopkins FTIC core. Genomic DNA was extracted from the cultured CD4+ T cells with the QIAamp micro DNA kit. Oncomine TCR Beta libraries from cultured CD4+ T cells were pooled using unique dual indexes and sequenced on an Illumina iSeq 100. The paper's data handling went like this. Non-productive sequences were removed, and CDR3s that did not start with C, did not end with F or W, or were shorter than 7 amino acids were discarded. The MANAFEST web application identified antigen-specific clonotypes by comparing peptide-stimulated wells against reference wells and other culture wells. For a clone to be called positive, the clone needed an FDR below 0.05, an odds ratio above 5, and a productive frequency above 0.1% in at least two of three replicate wells. A clonotype counted as cross-reactive if it showed significant expansion both in the SARS-CoV-2 spike wells and in at least one common cold coronavirus spike condition. CDR3 homology was assessed with Levenshtein distances (stringdist) and unrooted phylogenetic trees (ape) in R version 3.6.1. TCRdb trimmed public reads at Q25 via fastp, called clones via MiXCR and kept in-frame beta chains. For every CDR3 protein sequence, its rows merge into one entry that carries the most common genes and DNA. The V and J calls come from TCRdb's annotation, not from the publication. This sample has roughly 15,000 distinct CDR3 sequences in its table, and 50% of those were observed once. The ten largest clonotypes hold more than 25% of the sample.

Read against the paper, the sample's treatment or condition label means: roughly 11-day PBMC culture with coronavirus spike peptide pools or control peptides (ViraFEST assay). The ViraFEST assay was used in the study, in which antigen-specific T cells were expanded with peptide pools and expanded clonotypes were subsequently identified by TCR sequencing. Positive SARS-CoV-2 PCR tests in the convalescent patients dated from March to December 2020, before Alpha, Beta and Delta variants emerged in the United States. PBMCs were cultured at approximately 2 million per well in IMDM supplemented with approximately 5.3% human AB serum and roughly 10 IU/ml IL-2, with about 10 ug/ml peptide pools added. Half of the culture medium was replaced with fresh IL-2-containing medium on days 3 and 7. After approximately eleven days of culture, CD4+ T cells were isolated by negative selection with the EasySep CD4+ T cell isolation kit. Ficoll-Paque Plus gradient centrifugation was used to isolate PBMCs from whole blood, and the isolated PBMCs were then either used fresh or cryopreserved at -140C. In general, triplicate wells were set up for every culture condition.

Study-wide conclusions, independent of this receptor: The study included relatively few convalescent patients and did not analyze early timepoints after natural infection. In convalescent patients, a median approximately 90% of post-vaccine SARS-CoV-2-reactive clones were detected only after vaccination, suggesting vaccine-specific priming. Nearly all vaccine-specific clones in convalescent patients (304 of 307) were mono-reactive for SARS-CoV-2 spike rather than cross-reactive with common cold coronaviruses. An increase in the median number of SARS-CoV-2-reactive clonotypes from approximately 20 after infection to roughly 38 after vaccination was observed, but the change was not found to be significant.

This sequence was found in a human donor with COVID-19. The sample consisted of cultured CD4+ T cells from blood, taken after SARS-CoV-2 vaccination. Recombination joined TRBV27 with TRBJ1-6; the D segment could be TRBD1, given 5 matching bases. The CDR3 sequence is CASSPYRGAYNSPLHF. Read as DNA, the sequence is TGTGCCAGCAGTCCATACCGGGGCGCTTATAATTCACCCCTCCACTTT.